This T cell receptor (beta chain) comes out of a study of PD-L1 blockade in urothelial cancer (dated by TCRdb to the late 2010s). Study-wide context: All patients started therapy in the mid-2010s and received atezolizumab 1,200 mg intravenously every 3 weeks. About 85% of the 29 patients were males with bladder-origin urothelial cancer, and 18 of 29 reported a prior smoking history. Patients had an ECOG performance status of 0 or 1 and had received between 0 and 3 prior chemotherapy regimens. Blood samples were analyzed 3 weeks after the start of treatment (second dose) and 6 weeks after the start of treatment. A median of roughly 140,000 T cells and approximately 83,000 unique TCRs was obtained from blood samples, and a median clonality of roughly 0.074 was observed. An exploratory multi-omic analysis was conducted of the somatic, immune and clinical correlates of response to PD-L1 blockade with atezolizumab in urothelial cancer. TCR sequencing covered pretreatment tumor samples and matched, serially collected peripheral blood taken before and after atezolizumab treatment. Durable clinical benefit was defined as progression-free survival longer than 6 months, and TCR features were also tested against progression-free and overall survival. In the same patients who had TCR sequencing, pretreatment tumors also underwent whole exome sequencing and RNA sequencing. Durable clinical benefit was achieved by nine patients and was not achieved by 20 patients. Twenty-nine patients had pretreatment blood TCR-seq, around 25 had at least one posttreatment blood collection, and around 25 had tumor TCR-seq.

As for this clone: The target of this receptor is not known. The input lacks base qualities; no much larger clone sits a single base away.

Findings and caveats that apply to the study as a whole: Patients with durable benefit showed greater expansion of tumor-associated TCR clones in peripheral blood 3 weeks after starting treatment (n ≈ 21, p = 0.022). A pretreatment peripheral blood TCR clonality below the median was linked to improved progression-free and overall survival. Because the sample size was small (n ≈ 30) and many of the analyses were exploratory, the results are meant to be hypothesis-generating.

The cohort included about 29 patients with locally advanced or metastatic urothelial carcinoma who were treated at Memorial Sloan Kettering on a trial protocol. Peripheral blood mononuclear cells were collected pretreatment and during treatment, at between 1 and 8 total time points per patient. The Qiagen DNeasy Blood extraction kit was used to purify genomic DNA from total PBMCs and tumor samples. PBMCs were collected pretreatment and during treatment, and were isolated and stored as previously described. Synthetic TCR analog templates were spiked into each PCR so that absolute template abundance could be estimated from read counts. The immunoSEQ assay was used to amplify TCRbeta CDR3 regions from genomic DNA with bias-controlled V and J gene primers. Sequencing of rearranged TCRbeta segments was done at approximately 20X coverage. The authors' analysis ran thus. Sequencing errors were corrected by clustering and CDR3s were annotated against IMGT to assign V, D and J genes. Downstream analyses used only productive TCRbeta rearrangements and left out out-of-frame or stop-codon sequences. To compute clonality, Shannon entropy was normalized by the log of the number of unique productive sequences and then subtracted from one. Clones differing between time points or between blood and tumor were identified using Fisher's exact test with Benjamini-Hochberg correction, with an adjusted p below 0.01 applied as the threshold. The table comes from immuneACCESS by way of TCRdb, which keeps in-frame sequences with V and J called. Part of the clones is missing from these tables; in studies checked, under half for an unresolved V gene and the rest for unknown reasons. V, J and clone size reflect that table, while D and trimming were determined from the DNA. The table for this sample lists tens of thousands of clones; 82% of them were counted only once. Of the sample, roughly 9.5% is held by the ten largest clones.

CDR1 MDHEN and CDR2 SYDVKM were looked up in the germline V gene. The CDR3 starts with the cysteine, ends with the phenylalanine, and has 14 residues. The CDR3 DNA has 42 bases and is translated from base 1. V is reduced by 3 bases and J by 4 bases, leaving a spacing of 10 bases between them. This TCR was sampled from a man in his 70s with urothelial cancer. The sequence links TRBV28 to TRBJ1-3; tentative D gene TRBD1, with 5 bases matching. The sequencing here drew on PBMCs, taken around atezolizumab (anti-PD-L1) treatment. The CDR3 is CASSFSGSGNTIYF. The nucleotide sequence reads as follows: TGTGCCAGCAGTTTTTCAGGGTCGGGAAACACCATATATTTT.